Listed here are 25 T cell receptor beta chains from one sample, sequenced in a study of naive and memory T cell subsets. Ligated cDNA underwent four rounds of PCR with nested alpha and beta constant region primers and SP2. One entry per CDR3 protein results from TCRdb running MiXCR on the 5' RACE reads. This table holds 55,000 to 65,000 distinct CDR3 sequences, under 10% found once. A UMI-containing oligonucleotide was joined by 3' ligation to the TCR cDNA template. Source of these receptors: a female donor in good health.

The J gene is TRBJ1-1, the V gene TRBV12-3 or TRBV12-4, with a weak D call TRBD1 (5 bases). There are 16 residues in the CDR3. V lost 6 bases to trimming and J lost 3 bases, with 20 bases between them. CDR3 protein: CASRRTPGPGHTEAFF. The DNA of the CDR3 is TGTGCCAGCAGGCGTACCCCGGGACCCGGGCACACTGAAGCTTTCTTT.

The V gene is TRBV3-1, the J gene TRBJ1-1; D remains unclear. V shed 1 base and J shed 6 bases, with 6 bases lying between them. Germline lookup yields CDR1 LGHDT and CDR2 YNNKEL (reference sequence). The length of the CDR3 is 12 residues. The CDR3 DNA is TGTGCCAGCAGCCAAGTAGGTTCTGAAGCTTTCTTT. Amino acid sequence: CASSQVGSEAFF.

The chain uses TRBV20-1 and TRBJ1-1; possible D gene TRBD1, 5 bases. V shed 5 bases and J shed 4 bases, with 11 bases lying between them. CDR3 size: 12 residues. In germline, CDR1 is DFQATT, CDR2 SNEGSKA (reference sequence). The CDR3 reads CSAFGGGTEAFF. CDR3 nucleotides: TGCAGTGCTTTCGGGGGGGGCACTGAAGCTTTCTTT.

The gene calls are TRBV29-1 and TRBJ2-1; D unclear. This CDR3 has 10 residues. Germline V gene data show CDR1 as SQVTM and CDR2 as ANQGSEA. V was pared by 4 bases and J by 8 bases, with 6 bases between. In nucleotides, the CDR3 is TGCAGCGTTGGGTGGGATGAGCAGTTCTTC. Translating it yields CSVGWDEQFF.

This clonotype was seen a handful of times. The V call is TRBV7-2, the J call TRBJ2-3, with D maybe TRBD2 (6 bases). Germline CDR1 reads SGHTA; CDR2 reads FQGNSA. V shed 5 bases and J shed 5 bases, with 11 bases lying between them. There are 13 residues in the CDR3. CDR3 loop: CASSRDFGDTQYF. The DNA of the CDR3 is TGTGCCAGCAGCAGGGACTTCGGAGATACGCAGTATTTT.

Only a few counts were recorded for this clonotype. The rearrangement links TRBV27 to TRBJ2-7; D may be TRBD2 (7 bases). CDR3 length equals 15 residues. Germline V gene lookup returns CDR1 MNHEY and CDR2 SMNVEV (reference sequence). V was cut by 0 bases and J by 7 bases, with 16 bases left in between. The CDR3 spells CASSLSAQGLREQYF. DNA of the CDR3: TGTGCCAGCAGTTTATCGGCACAGGGACTACGTGAGCAGTACTTC.

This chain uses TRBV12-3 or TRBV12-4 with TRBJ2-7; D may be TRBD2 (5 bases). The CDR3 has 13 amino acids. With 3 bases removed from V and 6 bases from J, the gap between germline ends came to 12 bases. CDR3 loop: CASSFSVRGEQYF. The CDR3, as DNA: TGTGCCAGCAGTTTTTCCGTCCGGGGCGAGCAGTACTTC.

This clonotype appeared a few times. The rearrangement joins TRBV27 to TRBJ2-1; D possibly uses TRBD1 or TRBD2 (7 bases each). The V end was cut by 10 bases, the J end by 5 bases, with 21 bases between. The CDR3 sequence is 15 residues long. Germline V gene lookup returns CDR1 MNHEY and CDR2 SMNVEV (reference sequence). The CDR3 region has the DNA TGTGCCACGAGTTTTGGCCAGGGGGGGCACAATGAGCAGTTCTTC. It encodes CATSFGQGGHNEQFF.

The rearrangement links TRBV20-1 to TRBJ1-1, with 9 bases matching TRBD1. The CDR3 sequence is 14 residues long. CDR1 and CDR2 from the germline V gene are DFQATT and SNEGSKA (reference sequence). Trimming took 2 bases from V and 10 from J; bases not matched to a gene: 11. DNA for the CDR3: TGCAGTGCTAGAAACCGGGACAGGGTATCGGGAGCTTTCTTT. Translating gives CSARNRDRVSGAFF.

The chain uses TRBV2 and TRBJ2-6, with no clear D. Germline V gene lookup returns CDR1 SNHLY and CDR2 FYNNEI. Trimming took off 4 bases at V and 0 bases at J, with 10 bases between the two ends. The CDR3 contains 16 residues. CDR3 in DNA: TGTGCCAGCAGTGGATTGGGGATCTCTGGGGCCAACGTCCTGACTTTC. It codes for CASSGLGISGANVLTF.

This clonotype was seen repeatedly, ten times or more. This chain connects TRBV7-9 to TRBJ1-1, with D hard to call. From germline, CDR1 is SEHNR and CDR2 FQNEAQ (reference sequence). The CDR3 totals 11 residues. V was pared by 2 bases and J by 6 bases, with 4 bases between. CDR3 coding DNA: TGTGCCAGCAGCTTATTGCCTGAAGCTTTCTTT. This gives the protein CASSLLPEAFF.

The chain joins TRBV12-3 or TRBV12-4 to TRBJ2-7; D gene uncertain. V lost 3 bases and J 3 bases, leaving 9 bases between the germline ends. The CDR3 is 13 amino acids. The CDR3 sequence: CASSFGKFYEQYF. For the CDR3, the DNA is TGTGCCAGCAGTTTTGGCAAGTTCTACGAGCAGTACTTC.

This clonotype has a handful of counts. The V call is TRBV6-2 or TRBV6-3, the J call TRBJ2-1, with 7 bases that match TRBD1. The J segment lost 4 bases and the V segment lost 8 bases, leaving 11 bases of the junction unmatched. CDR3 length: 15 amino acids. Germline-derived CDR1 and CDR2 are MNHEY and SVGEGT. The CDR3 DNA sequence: TGTGCCAGCGTGACAGGGTTGTGGGGTTACAATGAGCAGTTCTTC. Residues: CASVTGLWGYNEQFF.

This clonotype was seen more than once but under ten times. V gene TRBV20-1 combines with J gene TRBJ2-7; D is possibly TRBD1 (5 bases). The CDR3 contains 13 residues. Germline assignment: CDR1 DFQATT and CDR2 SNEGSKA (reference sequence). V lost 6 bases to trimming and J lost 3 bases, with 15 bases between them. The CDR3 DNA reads TGCAGTGCGAAGCAGGGTACCGACTACGAGCAGTACTTC. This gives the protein CSAKQGTDYEQYF.

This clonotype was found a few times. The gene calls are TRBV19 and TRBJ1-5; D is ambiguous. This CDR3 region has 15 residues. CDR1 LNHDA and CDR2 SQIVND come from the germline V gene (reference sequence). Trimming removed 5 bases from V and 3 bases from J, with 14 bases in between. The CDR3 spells CASSYGGIYNQPQHF. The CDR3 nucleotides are TGTGCCAGTAGTTATGGAGGGATTTACAATCAGCCCCAGCATTTT. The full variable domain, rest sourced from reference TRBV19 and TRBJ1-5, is DGGITQSPKYLFRKEGQNVTLSCEQNLNHDAMYWYRQDPGQGLRLIYYSQIVNDFQKGDIAEGYSVSREKKESFPLTVTSAQKNPTAFYLCASSYGGIYNQPQHFGDGTRLSIL.

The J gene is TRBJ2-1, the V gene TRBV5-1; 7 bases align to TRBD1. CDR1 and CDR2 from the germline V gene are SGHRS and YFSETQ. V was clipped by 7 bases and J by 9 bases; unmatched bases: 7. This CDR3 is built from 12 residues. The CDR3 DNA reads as TGCGCCAGCTCAGGACAGGTGGGTGAGCAGTTCTTC. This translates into CASSGQVGEQFF.

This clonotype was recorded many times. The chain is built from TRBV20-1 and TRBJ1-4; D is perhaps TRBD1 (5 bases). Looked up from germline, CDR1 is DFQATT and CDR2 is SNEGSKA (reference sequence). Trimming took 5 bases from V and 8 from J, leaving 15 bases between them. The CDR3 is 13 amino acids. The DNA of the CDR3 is TGCAGTGCTCGGCGGGGGGTAGGGGAAAAACTGTTTTTT. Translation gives CSARRGVGEKLFF.

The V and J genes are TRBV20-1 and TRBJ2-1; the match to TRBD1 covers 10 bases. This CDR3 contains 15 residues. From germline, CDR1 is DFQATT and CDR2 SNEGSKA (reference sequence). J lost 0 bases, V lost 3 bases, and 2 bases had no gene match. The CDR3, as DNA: TGCAGTGCTAGGGACAGGGGGAGCTCCTACAATGAGCAGTTCTTC. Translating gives CSARDRGSSYNEQFF.

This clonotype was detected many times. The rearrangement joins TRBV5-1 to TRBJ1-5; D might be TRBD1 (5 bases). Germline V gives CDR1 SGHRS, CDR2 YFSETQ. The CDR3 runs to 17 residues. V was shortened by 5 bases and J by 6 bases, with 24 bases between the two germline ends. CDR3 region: CASSRGPAGGMGQPQHF. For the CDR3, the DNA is TGCGCCAGCAGTCGGGGCCCAGCTGGGGGGATGGGTCAGCCCCAGCATTTT.

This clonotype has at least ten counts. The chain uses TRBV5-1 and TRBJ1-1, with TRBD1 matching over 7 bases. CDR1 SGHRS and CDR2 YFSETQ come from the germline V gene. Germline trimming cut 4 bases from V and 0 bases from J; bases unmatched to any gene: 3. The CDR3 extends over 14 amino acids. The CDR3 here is CASSPGQVNTEAFF. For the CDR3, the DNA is TGCGCCAGCAGCCCAGGACAGGTGAACACTGAAGCTTTCTTT.

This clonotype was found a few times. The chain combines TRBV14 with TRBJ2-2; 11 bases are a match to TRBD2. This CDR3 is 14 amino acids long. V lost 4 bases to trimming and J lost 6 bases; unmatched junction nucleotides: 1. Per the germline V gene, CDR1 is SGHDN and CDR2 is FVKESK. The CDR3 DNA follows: TGTGCCAGCAGCCCGGGACTAGCGGCCGGGGAGCTGTTTTTT. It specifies CASSPGLAAGELFF.

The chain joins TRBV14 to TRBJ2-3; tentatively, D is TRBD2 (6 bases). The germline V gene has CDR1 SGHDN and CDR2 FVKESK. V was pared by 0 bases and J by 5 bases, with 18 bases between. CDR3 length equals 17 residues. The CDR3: CASSQDAGTPSGDTQYF. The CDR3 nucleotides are TGTGCCAGCAGCCAAGATGCCGGGACTCCGTCTGGAGATACGCAGTATTTT. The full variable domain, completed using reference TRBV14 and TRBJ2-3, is EAGVTQFPSHSVIEKGQTVTLRCDPISGHDNLYWYRRVMGKEIKFLLHFVKESKQDESGMPNNRFLAERTGGTYSTLKVQPAELEDSGVYFCASSQDAGTPSGDTQYFGPGTRLTVL.

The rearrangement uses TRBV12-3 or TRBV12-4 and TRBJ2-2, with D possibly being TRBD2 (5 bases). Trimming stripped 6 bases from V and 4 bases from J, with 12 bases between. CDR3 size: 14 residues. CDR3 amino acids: CASSLLRGTGELFF. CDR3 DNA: TGTGCCAGCAGCCTCCTCCGGGGCACCGGGGAGCTGTTTTTT.

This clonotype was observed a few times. The CDR3 spells CASSLTAAYGYTF. The CDR3 region has the DNA TGTGCCAGCAGCTTGACGGCAGCCTATGGCTACACCTTC. V usage is TRBV5-8 and J usage is TRBJ1-2; D ambiguous. The CDR3 sequence is 13 residues long. CDR1 SGHTS and CDR2 YDEGEE come from the germline V gene. Trimming took off 1 base at V and 4 bases at J, with 8 bases between the two ends.

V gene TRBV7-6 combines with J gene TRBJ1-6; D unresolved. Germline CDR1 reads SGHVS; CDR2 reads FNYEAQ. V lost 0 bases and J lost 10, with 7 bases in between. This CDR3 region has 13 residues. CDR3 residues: CASSLALNSPLHF. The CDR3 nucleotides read TGTGCCAGCAGCTTAGCGTTGAACTCACCCCTCCACTTT.